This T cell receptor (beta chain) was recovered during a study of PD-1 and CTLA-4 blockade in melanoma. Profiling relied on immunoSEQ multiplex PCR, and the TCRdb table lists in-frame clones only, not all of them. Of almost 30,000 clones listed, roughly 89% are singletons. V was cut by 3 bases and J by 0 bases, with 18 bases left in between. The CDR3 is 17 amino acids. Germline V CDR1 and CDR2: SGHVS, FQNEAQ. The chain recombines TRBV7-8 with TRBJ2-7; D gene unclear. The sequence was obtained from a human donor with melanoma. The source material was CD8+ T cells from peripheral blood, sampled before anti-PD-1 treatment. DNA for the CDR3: TGTGCCAGCAGCTTTGTACCTGTGTCGCGACCCTCCTACGAGCAGTACTTC. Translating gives CASSFVPVSRPSYEQYF.